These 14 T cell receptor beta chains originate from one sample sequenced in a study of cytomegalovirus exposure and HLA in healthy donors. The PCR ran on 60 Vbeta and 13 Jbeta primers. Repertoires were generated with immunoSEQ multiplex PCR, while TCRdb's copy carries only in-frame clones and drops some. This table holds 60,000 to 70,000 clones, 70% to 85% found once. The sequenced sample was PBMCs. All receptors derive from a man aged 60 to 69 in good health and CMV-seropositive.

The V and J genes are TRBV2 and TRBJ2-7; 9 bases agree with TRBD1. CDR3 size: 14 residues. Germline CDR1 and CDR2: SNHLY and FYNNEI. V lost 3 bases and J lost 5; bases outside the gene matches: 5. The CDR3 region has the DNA TGTGCCAGCAGTGACGGGGACAGGGCCCACGAGCAGTACTTC. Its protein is CASSDGDRAHEQYF.

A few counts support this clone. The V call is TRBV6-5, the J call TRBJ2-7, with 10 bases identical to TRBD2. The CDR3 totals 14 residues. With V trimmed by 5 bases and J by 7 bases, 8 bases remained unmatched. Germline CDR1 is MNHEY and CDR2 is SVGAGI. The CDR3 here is CASSPLAGAREQYF. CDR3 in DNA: TGTGCCAGCAGTCCTCTAGCGGGGGCTAGGGAGCAGTACTTC.

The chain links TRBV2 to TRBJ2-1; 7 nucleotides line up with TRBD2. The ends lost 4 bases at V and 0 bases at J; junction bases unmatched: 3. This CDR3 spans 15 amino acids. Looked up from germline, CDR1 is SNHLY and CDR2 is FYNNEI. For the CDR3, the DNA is TGTGCCAGCAGTGCTCTAGCGGCCTCCTACAATGAGCAGTTCTTC. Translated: CASSALAASYNEQFF. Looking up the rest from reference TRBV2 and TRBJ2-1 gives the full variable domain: EPEVTQTPSHQVTQMGQEVILRCVPISNHLYFYWYRQILGQKVEFLVSFYNNEISEKSEIFDDQFSVERPDGSNFTLKIRSTKLEDSAMYFCASSALAASYNEQFFGPGTRLTVL.

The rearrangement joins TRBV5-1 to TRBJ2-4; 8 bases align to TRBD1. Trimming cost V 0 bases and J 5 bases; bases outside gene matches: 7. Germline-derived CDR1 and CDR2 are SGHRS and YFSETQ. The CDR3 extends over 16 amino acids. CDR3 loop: CASSLVPQGAQNIQYF. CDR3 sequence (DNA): TGCGCCAGCAGCTTGGTACCGCAGGGGGCTCAAAACATTCAGTACTTC. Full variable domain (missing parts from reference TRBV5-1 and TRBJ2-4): KAGVTQTPRYLIKTRGQQVTLSCSPISGHRSVSWYQQTPGQGLQFLFEYFSETQRNKGNFPGRFSGRQFSNSRSEMNVSTLELGDSALYLCASSLVPQGAQNIQYFGAGTRLSVL.

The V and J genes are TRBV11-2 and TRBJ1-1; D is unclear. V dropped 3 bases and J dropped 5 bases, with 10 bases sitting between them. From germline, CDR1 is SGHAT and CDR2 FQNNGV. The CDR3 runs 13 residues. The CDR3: CASSFGSGTEAFF. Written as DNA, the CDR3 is TGTGCCAGCAGCTTCGGCTCGGGGACTGAAGCTTTCTTT.

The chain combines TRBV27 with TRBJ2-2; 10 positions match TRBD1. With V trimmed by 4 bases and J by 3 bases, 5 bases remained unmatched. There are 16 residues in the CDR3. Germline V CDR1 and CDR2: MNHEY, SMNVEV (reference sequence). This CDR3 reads CASSSRTGGDTGELFF. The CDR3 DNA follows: TGTGCCAGCAGTTCCCGGACAGGGGGGGACACCGGGGAGCTGTTTTTT.

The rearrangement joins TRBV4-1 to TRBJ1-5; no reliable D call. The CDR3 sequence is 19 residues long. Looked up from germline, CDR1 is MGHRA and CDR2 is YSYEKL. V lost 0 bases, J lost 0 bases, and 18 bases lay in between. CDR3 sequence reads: CASSQDGSGTFHSNQPQHF. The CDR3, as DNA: TGCGCCAGCAGCCAAGATGGGTCAGGAACATTCCATAGCAATCAGCCCCAGCATTTT.

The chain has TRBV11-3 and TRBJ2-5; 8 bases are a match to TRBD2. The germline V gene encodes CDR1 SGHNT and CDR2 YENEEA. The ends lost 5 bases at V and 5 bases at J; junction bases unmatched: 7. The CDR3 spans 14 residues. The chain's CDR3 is CASSRGGQGETQYF. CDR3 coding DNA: TGTGCCAGCAGCCGGGGGGGCCAGGGGGAGACCCAGTACTTC.

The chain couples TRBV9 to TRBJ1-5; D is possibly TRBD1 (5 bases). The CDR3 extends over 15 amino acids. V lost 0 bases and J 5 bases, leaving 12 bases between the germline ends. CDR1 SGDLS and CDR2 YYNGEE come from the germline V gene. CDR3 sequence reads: CASSVDAGSYQPQHF. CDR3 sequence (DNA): TGTGCCAGCAGCGTAGATGCAGGGTCCTATCAGCCCCAGCATTTT.

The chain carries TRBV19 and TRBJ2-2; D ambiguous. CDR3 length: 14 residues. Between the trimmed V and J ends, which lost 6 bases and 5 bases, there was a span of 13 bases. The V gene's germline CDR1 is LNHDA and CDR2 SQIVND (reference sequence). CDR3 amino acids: CASRPPGRTGELFF. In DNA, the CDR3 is TGTGCCAGTAGGCCTCCTGGGCGAACCGGGGAGCTGTTTTTT.

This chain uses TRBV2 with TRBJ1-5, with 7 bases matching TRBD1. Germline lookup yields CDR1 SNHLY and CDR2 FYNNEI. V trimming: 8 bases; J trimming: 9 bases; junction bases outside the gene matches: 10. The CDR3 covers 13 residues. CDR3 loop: CASRDRYFGPQHF. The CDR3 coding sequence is TGTGCCAGCCGGGACAGATATTTCGGGCCCCAGCATTTT.

The CDR3 reads CASRGLAEAFF. CDR3 coding DNA: TGTGCCAGCAGGGGGCTCGCTGAAGCTTTCTTT. The V and J genes are TRBV2 and TRBJ1-1, with D possibly TRBD1 on 5 matching bases. Germline lookup yields CDR1 SNHLY and CDR2 FYNNEI. The CDR3 contains 11 residues. Trimming removed 6 bases from V and 6 bases from J, with 8 bases in between. The full variable domain, completed using reference TRBV2 and TRBJ1-1, is EPEVTQTPSHQVTQMGQEVILRCVPISNHLYFYWYRQILGQKVEFLVSFYNNEISEKSEIFDDQFSVERPDGSNFTLKIRSTKLEDSAMYFCASRGLAEAFFGQGTRLTVV.

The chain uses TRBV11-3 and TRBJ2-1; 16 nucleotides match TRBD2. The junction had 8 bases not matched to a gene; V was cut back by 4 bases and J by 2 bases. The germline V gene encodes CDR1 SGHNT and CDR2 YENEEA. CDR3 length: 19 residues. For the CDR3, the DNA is TGTGCCAGCAGCTCTAGCCCCGGGACTAGCGGGAGGGCCTACAATGAGCAGTTCTTC. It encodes CASSSSPGTSGRAYNEQFF.

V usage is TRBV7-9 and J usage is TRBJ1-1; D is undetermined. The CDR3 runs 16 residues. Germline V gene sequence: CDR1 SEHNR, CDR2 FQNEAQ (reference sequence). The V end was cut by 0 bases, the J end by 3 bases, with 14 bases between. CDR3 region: CASSLALRPGYTEAFF. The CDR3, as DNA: TGTGCCAGCAGCTTAGCGCTGAGGCCGGGATACACTGAAGCTTTCTTT. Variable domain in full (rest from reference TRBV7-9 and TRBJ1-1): DTGVSQNPRHKITKRGQNVTFRCDPISEHNRLYWYRQTLGQGPEFLTYFQNEAQLEKSRLLSDRFSAERPKGSFSTLEIQRTEQGDSAMYLCASSLALRPGYTEAFFGQGTRLTVV.